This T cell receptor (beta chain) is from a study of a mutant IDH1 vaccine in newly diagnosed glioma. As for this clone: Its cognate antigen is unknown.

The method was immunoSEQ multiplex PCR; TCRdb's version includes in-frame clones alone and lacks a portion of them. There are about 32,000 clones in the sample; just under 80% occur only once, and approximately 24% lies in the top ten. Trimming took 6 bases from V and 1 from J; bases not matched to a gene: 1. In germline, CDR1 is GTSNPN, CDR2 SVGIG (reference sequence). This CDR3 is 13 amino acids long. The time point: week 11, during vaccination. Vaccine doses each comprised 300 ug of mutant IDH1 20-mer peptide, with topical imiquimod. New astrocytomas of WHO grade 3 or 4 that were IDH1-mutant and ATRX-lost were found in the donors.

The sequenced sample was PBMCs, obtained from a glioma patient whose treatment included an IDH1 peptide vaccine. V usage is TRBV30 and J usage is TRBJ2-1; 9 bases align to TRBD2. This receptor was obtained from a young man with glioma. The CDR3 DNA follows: TGTGCCTGCACTAGCGGGTCCTACAATGAGCAGTTCTTC. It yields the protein CACTSGSYNEQFF.